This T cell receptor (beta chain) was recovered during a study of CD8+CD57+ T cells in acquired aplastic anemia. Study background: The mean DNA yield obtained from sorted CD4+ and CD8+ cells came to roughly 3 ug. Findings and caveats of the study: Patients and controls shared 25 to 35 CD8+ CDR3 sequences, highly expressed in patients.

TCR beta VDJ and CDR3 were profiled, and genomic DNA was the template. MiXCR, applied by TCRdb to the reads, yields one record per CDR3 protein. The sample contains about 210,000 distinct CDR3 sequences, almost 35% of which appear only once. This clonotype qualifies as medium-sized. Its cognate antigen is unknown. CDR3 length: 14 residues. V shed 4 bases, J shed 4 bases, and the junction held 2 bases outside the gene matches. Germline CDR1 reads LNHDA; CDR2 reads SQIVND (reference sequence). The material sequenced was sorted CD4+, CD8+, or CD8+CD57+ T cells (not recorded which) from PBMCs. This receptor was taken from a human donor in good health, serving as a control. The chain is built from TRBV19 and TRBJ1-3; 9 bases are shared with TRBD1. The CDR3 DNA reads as TGTGCCAGTAGTAGGGGACAGGGCGGAAACACCATATATTTT. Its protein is CASSRGQGGNTIYF. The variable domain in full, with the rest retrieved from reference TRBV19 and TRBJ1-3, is DGGITQSPKYLFRKEGQNVTLSCEQNLNHDAMYWYRQDPGQGLRLIYYSQIVNDFQKGDIAEGYSVSREKKESFPLTVTSAQKNPTAFYLCASSRGQGGNTIYFGEGSWLTVV.